This T cell receptor beta chain was obtained from a study of beta chain features in type 1 diabetes (dated by TCRdb to 2016 to 2019). About the study as a whole: Mean age, gender distribution, total cell number and subset yield were not different between patients and healthy donors. Across all samples, approximately 98,000,000 sorted cells were examined, and cell number per subset correlated strongly with RNA yield. In the study, recently diagnosed type 1 diabetes patients and matched healthy donors were compared on the TCRB repertoires of their sorted circulating CD4+ T cell subsets. Regulatory and stem cell-like memory subsets were obtained from only 8 patients and roughly eight healthy donors, while naive and central memory subsets were obtained from all 30 or so donors. Broad study findings and their caveats: Shorter templates might have been favored by PCR, but patient and control samples were amplified and corrected together, so both groups would have been affected equally by any skew. At VDJ recombination sites, patients with type 1 diabetes made fewer insertions and deleted more nucleotides, a pattern implying thymic rearrangement abnormalities. Because cDNA rather than genomic DNA was sequenced, highly expressing activated cells could have been over-represented, although no difference in activation and CD3 levels was found between groups. Naive, central memory and regulatory TCRB repertoires appeared to be more similar among patients than among healthy donors. A moderate but significant shortening of TCRB CDR3 length was observed in type 1 diabetes patients in all four CD4+ subsets. Because the HLA sub-analyses included only small numbers of individuals, any influence of HLA type on TCRB rearrangement was left unresolved.

The V end gives up 0 bases and the J end 9 bases, leaving 3 bases in the junction not matched to a gene. From its cysteine to its phenylalanine, the CDR3 spans 13 amino acids. The retained sequence is limited to the CDR3, 39 bases, with the frame set at the first base. Per the germline V gene, SGDLS is the CDR1 and YYNGEE is the CDR2. A single peripheral blood draw of roughly 0.11 L on average was collected from each donor into heparinised tubes. A BD FACSAria II was used to sort naive, central memory, regulatory and stem cell-like memory CD4+ T cells with a panel that included CD45RO, CCR7, CD25, CD127, CD95 and CD27. A purity above 98% was achieved for all sorted populations. PBMCs were separated immediately by Lymphoprep density gradient centrifugation and were stained directly, without being cultured. So that batch effects would be minimized, each experiment stained and sorted samples in pairs, pairing one healthy donor with one patient.

This clone was recorded a few times. Its antigen remains unidentified. No base quality values were provided; no much bigger clone lies one nucleotide off. All of the isolated RNA was reverse transcribed with the High Capacity cDNA Reverse Transcription Kit, so expressed TCRB transcripts were sequenced. Deep immunoSEQ sequencing was performed on naive, central memory and regulatory T cell samples, with an average of roughly 4 million total reads per sample. Sorted cells were lysed in RLT buffer and RNA was extracted with DNase-treated RNeasy Micro or Mini kits, depending on cell number. To prevent cross-contamination, each cell subset was processed individually, whereas patient and healthy donor samples were processed jointly. TCRB sequences were amplified from cDNA with the immunoSEQ multiplex PCR, producing 87-bp fragments spanning the CDR3 region. Amplicons were sequenced on the Illumina HiSeq platform. In the original analysis: PCR bias was corrected computationally using synthetic template baselines, and reads within Hamming distance 2 were collapsed, with unmergeable singletons discarded. Reads were aligned against IMGT so that V, D and J genes, CDR3 length and insertions or deletions at six rearrangement sites could be assigned. Within each subset, clonotype counts were normalized to the number of sorted cells before true diversity and Gini coefficients were calculated with the tcR R package. Repertoire sharing was quantified using the overlap coefficient calculated on TCRB nucleotide sequences. TCRdb limited this immuneACCESS table to in-frame rearrangements with V and J called. A share of clones is missing; checked studies link under half to unresolved V genes, and the rest is unexplained. V and J calls and clone size come straight from that table; D and trimming were deduced from the DNA. The sample yields roughly 150,000 clones; over 9% were counted once. The ten largest clones add up to roughly 0.5% of the sample.

Sequences were obtained from central memory CD4+ T cells from blood. The V and J genes are TRBV9 and TRBJ1-1, with 9 bases in between that match TRBD1. The sequence was collected from a man aged 25-45 years with type 1 diabetes. The sequenced DNA: TGTGCCAGCAGCGTAGAGGGGACAGGGAAAGCTTTCTTT. Translated, it gives CASSVEGTGKAFF.